The next 11 T cell receptor beta chains were all read from a single sample in a study of vaccination effects on CD4 cells after COVID-19. The method was immunoSEQ multiplex PCR; TCRdb's version includes in-frame clones alone and lacks a portion of them. Altogether about 41,000 clones are present, 70% to 85% being singletons, with the ten largest covering 2.5% to 3%. ViraFEST assay sequencing came after antigen-specific CD4+ T cells were expanded with viral peptide pools. With more than 9 days of culture completed, CD4+ T cells were isolated. No vaccinee had earlier SARS-CoV-2 infection, and nucleocapsid antibodies were negative. For these TCRs, the target antigens are not known. The source was CD4+ T cells from PBMCs cultured with HCoV-NL63 spike peptides, collected before COVID-19 vaccination. All receptors come from a human donor who received a COVID-19 vaccine.

The chain employs TRBV18 and TRBJ2-1, with D perhaps TRBD1 or TRBD2 (5 bases each). The germline V gene encodes CDR1 KGHSH and CDR2 LQKENI. The CDR3 totals 13 residues. V was cut by 3 bases and J by 9 bases, with 12 bases left in between. The CDR3 loop is CASSPGEHGEQFF. For the CDR3, the DNA is TGTGCCAGCTCACCGGGGGAGCACGGTGAGCAGTTCTTC.

This rearrangement joins TRBV15 to TRBJ1-3, with D perhaps TRBD1 (5 bases). V lost 0 bases and J 11 bases, leaving 14 bases between the germline ends. There are 14 residues in the CDR3. Germline V gene sequence: CDR1 LNHNV, CDR2 YYDKDF (reference sequence). The DNA for the CDR3 is TGTGCCACCAGCAGAGAGGGGCTCTCTGGAGCCATATATTTT. Translated: CATSREGLSGAIYF.

The chain joins TRBV19 to TRBJ1-4; 7 nucleotides agree with TRBD1. The V gene's germline CDR1 is LNHDA and CDR2 SQIVND (reference sequence). CDR3 length: 15 residues. Trimming cost V 6 bases and J 0 bases; bases outside gene matches: 4. The CDR3 sequence: CASRARGATNEKLFF. CDR3 DNA: TGTGCCAGTAGGGCCAGGGGGGCAACTAATGAAAAACTGTTTTTT.

The chain uses TRBV15 and TRBJ2-7; no clear D. The germline gives CDR1 LNHNV, CDR2 YYDKDF (reference sequence). The CDR3 consists of 11 residues. V lost 4 bases and J lost 3, with 4 bases in between. CDR3 nucleotide sequence: TGTGCCACCAGCAACGACTACGAGCAGTACGTC. It translates to CATSNDYEQYV.

The chain couples TRBV24-1 to TRBJ2-5; D is uncertain. This CDR3 has 12 amino acids. Germline V gives CDR1 KGHDR, CDR2 SFDVKD. Trimming removed 1 base at V and 5 bases at J, with 4 bases between. The CDR3 bases are TGTGCCACCAGTGATTTTTTCGAGACCCAGTACTTC. It yields the protein CATSDFFETQYF.

This chain connects TRBV7-2 to TRBJ2-5; possible D gene TRBD2, 5 bases. This CDR3 has 15 residues. Trimming removed 2 bases from V and 7 bases from J, with 17 bases in between. CDR1 and CDR2 from the germline V gene are SGHTA and FQGNSA. For the CDR3, the DNA is TGTGCCAGCAGCTTAACGGGTCGGGGTTTGGGGACCCAGTACTTC. This gives the protein CASSLTGRGLGTQYF.

This clone was detected only a few times. The chain recombines TRBV27 with TRBJ1-2; TRBD1 agrees at 9 bases. The trim removed 5 bases at V and 0 bases at J, leaving 10 bases unmatched. This CDR3 comprises 17 residues. In germline, CDR1 is MNHEY, CDR2 SMNVEV (reference sequence). CDR3 amino acids: CASSPGQGQRANYGYTF. The CDR3 nucleotides are TGTGCCAGCAGTCCCGGACAGGGGCAGAGAGCTAACTATGGCTACACCTTC.

The rearrangement joins TRBV3-1 (or the pseudogene TRBV3-2) to TRBJ2-7, with 9 bases identical to TRBD1. Trimming took 3 bases from V and 3 from J; bases not matched to a gene: 6. This CDR3 is 15 amino acids long. Germline values: CDR1 LGHDT, CDR2 YNNKEL (reference sequence). The CDR3: CASSQTTTGGYEQYV. The CDR3 region has the DNA TGTGCCAGCAGCCAGACAACGACAGGGGGCTACGAGCAGTACGTC.

V is TRBV5-4 and J is TRBJ1-1; D call uncertain. The CDR3 totals 16 residues. Germline lookup yields CDR1 SGHNT and CDR2 YYREEE (reference sequence). V was clipped by 0 bases and J by 0 bases, with 12 bases between them. The CDR3 bases are TGTGCCAGCAGCTTGGCGATAGGTCCAATGAACACTGAAGCTTTCTTT. Its translation: CASSLAIGPMNTEAFF. The full variable domain, its missing parts supplied by reference TRBV5-4 and TRBJ1-1, is ETGVTQSPTHLIKTRGQQVTLRCSSQSGHNTVSWYQQALGQGPQFIFQYYREEENGRGNFPPRFSGLQFPNYSSELNVNALELDDSALYLCASSLAIGPMNTEAFFGQGTRLTVV.

The chain employs TRBV2 and TRBJ1-2; tentative D call: TRBD1 (5 bases). Trimming removed 5 bases at V and 4 bases at J, with 8 bases between. In germline, CDR1 is SNHLY, CDR2 FYNNEI. The CDR3 runs 12 residues. In DNA form, the CDR3 reads TGTGCCAGCAGTTCAGGGAGCTATGGCTACACCTTC. It codes for CASSSGSYGYTF.

This chain joins TRBV29-1 and TRBJ2-1, with unresolved D. Trimming took 5 bases from V and 7 from J, leaving 15 bases between them. CDR1 and CDR2 (germline): SQVTM, ANQGSEA. The CDR3 is made up of 13 amino acids. CDR3 in DNA: TGCAGCGTTCGGGCAGGCAGGTTAAATGAGCAGTTCTTC. Translated, it gives CSVRAGRLNEQFF.